This T cell receptor beta chain originates from a study of cytomegalovirus exposure and HLA in healthy donors. Primers included in the PCR were 60 Vbeta and 13 Jbeta primers. TCRdb keeps only in-frame clones here, not all; method: immunoSEQ multiplex PCR. The data hold nearly 110,000 clones, with around 75% observed a single time. The receptor's source is a female donor in good health and CMV-seronegative. What was sequenced was PBMCs.

CDR3 bases: TGCAGCGTTTCGGGGGAAGATACGCAGTATTTT. Translation gives CSVSGEDTQYF. The chain has TRBV29-1 and TRBJ2-3, with D tentatively TRBD2 (6 bases). The CDR3 extends over 11 amino acids. The V end lost 5 bases, the J end lost 5 bases, and 8 bases lay between the germline ends. Germline CDR1 SQVTM, CDR2 ANQGSEA.